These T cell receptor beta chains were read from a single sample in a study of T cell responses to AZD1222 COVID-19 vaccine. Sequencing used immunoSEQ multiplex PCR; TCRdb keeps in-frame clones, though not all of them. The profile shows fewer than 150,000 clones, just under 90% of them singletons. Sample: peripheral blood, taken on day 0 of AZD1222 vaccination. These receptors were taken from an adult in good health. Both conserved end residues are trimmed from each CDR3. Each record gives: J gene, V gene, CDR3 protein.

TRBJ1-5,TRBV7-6,ASSLALGEMSNQPQH
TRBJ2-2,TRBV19,ASSTRTVHSDTGELF
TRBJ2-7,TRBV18,ASSPASGDTYEQY
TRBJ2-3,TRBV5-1,ASSSTGSSTDTQY
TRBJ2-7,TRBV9,ASSVGSRGGSYEQY
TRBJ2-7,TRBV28,ASHPRGQGKYEQY
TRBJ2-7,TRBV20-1,SASGHRASSYEQY
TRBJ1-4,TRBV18,ASSPPWDSEKLF
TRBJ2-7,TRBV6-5,ASSYNWGGDGEQY
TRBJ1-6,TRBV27,ASSSLGGTGGSPLH
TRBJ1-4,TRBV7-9,ASSTTTGSEKGLF
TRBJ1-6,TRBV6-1,ASSVDPDGFNSPLH
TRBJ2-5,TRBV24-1,ATGREETQY
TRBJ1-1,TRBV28,ASTSGGQPKIEAF
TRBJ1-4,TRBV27,ASSWRGGVEKLF
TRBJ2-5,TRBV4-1,ASSQGQGGTETQY
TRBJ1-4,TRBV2,ASSLRSGGEKLF
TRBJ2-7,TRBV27,ASRSPGGAYEQY
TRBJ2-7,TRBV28,ASSIQDLSGQY
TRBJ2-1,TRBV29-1,SWTSGGGYEQF
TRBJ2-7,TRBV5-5,ASSLAGTASYEQY
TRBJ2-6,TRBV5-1,ASSPVSGGRHGANVLT
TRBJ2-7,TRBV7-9,ASDEGSEQY
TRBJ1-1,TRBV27,ASSTLDRGGTEAF
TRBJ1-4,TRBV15,ATSRDGTGDEKLF
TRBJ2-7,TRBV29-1,SASATLSSEQY
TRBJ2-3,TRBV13,ASSLEIAGGPTDTQY
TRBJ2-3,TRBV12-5,ASARGLAGGPTDTQY
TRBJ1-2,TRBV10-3,AISESQGGYGYT
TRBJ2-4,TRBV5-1,ARRGQMTRRESGIQY
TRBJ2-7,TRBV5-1,ASSLAGGPTYEQY
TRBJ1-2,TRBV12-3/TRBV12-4,ASSTGYGYGYT
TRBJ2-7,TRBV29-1,SVEDSQGVSYEQY
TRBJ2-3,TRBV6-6,ASSYKRLGPDTQY
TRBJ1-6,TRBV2,ASQPRTGNSPLH
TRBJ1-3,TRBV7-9,ASSLFVAKAASGNTIY
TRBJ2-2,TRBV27,ASSLAYGGELF
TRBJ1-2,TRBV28,ASRSSGTGERGYT
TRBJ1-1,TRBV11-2,ASSPYPGSTEAF
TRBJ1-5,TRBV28,ASSSWGGQPTDQPQH